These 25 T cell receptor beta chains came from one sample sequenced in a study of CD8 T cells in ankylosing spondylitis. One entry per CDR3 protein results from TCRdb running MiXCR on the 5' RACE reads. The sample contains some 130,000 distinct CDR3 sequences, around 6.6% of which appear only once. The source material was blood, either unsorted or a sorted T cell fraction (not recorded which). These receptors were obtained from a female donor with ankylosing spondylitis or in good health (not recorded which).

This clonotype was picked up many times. The CDR3 reads CASSSLQGGNSPLHF. The CDR3 bases are TGTGCCAGCAGTTCGCTACAGGGTGGAAATTCACCCCTCCACTTT. The V gene is TRBV6-5, the J gene TRBJ1-6; D perhaps matches TRBD1 (6 bases). The CDR3 consists of 15 residues. Trimming pared 4 bases from V and 7 bases from J, leaving 14 bases between. The germline gives CDR1 MNHEY, CDR2 SVGAGI.

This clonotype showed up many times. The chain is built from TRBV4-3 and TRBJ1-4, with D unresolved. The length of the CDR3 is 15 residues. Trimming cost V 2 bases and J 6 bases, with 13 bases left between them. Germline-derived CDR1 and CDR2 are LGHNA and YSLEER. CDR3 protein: CASSQNGRDYEKLFF. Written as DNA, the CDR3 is TGCGCCAGCAGCCAAAACGGAAGAGATTATGAAAAACTGTTTTTT.

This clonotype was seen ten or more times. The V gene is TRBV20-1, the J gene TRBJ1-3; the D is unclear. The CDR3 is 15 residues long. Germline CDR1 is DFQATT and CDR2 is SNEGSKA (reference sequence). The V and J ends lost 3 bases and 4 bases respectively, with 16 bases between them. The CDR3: CSASPRSDSGNTIYF. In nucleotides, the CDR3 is TGCAGTGCTAGCCCACGATCCGATTCGGGAAACACCATATATTTT.

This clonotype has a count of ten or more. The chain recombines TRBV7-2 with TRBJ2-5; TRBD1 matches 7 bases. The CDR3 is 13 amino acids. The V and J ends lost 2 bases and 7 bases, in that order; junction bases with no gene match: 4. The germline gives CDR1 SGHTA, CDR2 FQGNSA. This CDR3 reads CASSLKGAGTQYF. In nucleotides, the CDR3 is TGTGCCAGCAGCTTAAAGGGGGCCGGGACCCAGTACTTC.

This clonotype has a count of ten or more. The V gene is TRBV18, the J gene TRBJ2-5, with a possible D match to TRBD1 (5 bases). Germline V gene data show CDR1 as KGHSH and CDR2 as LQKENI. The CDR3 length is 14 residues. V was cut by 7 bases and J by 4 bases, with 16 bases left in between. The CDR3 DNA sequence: TGTGCCAGCTACGTGGACATGAGGCCAGAGACCCAGTACTTC. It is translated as CASYVDMRPETQYF.

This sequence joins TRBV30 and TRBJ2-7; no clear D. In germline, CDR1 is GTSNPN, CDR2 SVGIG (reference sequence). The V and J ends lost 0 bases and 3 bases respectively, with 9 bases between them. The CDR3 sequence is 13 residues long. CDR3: CAWSVGDNYEQYF. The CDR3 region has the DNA TGTGCCTGGAGTGTTGGGGATAACTACGAGCAGTACTTC. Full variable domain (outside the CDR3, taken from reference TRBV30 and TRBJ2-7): SQTIHQWPATLVQPVGSPLSLECTVEGTSNPNLYWYRQAAGRGLQLLFYSVGIGQISSEVPQNLSASRPQDRQFILSSKKLLLSDSGFYLCAWSVGDNYEQYFGPGTRLTVT.

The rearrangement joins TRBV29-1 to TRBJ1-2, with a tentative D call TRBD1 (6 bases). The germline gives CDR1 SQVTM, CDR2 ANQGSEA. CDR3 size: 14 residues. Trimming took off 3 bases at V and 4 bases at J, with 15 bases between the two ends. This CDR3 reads CSVESGGASYGYTF. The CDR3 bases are TGCAGCGTTGAGAGTGGGGGCGCTAGCTATGGCTACACCTTC. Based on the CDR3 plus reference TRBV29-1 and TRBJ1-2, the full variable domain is SAVISQKPSRDICQRGTSLTIQCQVDSQVTMMFWYRQQPGQSLTLIATANQGSEATYESGFVIDKFPISRPNLTFSTLTVSNMSPEDSSIYLCSVESGGASYGYTFGSGTRLTVV.

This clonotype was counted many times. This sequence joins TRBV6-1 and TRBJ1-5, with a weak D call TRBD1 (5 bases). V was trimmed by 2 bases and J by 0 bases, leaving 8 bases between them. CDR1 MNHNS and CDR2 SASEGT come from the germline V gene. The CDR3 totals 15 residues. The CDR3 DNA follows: TGTGCCAGCAGTGAAAGGGGTTATAGCAATCAGCCCCAGCATTTT. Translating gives CASSERGYSNQPQHF.

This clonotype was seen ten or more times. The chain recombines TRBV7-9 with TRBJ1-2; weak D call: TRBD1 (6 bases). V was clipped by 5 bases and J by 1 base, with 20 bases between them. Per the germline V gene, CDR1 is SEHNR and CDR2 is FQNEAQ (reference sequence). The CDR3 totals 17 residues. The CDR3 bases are TGTGCCAGCAGCCTGGATAAAGCAGGGGCTATTAACTATGGCTACACCTTC. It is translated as CASSLDKAGAINYGYTF.

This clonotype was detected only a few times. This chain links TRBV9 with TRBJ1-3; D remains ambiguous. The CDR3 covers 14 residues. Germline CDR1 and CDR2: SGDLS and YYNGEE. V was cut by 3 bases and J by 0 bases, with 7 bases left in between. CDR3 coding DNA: TGTGCCAGCAGCGAGGAAGGCTCTGGAAACACCATATATTTT. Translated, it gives CASSEEGSGNTIYF.

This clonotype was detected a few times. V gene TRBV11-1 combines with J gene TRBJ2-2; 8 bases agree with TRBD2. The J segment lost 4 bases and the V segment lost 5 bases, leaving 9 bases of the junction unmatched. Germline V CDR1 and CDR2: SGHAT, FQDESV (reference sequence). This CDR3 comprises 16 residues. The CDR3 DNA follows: TGTGCCAGCAGCCTTAATAGCGGGGTCAGCACCGGGGAGCTGTTTTTT. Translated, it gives CASSLNSGVSTGELFF. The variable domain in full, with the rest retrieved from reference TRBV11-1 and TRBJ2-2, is EAEVAQSPRYKITEKSQAVAFWCDPISGHATLYWYRQILGQGPELLVQFQDESVVDDSQLPKDRFSAERLKGVDSTLKIQPAELGDSAMYLCASSLNSGVSTGELFFGEGSRLTVL.

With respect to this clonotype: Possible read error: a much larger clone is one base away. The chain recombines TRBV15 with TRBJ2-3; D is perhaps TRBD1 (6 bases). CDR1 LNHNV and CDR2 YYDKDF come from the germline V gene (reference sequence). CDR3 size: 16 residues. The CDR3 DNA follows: TGTTCCACCAGCAGAGATCTGCAGGGGAGCACAGATACGCAGTATTTT. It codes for CSTSRDLQGSTDTQYF. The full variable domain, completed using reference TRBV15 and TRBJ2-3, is DAMVIQNPRYQVTQFGKPVTLSCSQTLNHNVMYWYQQKSSQAPKLLFHYYDKDFNNEADTPDNFQSRRPNTSFCFLDIRSPGLGDTAMYLCSTSRDLQGSTDTQYFGPGTRLTVL.

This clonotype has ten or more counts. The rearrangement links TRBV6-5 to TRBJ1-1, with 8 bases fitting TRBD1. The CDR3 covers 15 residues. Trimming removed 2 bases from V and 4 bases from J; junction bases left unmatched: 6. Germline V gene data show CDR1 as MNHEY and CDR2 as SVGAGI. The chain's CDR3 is CASSYASGGGTEAFF. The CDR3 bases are TGTGCCAGCAGTTACGCCTCAGGGGGCGGCACTGAAGCTTTCTTT.

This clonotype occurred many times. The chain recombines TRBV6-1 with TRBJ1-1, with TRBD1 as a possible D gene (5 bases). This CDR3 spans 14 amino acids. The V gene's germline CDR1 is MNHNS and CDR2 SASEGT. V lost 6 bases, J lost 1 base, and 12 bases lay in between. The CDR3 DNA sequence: TGTGCCAGCAGGATGGAGGGGAGGAACACTGAAGCTTTCTTT. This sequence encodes CASRMEGRNTEAFF.

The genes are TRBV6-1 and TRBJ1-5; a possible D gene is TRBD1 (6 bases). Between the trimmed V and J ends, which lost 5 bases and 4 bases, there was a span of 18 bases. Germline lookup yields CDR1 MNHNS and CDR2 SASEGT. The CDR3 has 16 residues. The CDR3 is CASSPINRAGNQPQHF. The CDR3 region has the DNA TGTGCCAGCAGTCCTATAAACAGGGCGGGAAATCAGCCCCAGCATTTT.

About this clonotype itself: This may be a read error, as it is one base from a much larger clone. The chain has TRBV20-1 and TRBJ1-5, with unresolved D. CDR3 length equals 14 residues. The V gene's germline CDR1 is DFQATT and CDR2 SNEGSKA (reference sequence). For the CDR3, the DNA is TGCGGTGCTAGAGATGGCGGGGTCGGGCAGCCCCAGCATTTT. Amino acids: CGARDGGVGQPQHF.

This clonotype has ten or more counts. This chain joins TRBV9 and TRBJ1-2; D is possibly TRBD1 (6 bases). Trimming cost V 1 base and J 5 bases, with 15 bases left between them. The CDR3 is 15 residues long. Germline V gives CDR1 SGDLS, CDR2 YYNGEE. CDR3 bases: TGTGCCAGCAGCGTATCTCAGGGGCGTGGGTATGGCTACACCTTC. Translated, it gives CASSVSQGRGYGYTF. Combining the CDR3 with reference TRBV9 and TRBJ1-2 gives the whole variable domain DSGVTQTPKHLITATGQRVTLRCSPRSGDLSVYWYQQSLDQGLQFLIQYYNGEERAKGNILERFSAQQFPDLHSELNLSSLELGDSALYFCASSVSQGRGYGYTFGSGTRLTVV.

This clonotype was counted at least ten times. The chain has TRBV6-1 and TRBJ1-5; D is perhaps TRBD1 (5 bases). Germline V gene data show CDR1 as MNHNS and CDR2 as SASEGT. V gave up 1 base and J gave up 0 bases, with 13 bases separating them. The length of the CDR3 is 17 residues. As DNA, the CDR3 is TGTGCCAGCAGTGAAGACCCAGGGTACTATAGCAATCAGCCCCAGCATTTT. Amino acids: CASSEDPGYYSNQPQHF.

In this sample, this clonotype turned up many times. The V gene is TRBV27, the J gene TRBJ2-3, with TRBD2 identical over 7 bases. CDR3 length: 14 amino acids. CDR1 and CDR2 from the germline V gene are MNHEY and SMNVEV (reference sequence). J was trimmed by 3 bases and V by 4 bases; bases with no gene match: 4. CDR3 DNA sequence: TGTGCCAGCAGTTACTCGGGGGGAACAGATACGCAGTATTTT. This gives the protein CASSYSGGTDTQYF.

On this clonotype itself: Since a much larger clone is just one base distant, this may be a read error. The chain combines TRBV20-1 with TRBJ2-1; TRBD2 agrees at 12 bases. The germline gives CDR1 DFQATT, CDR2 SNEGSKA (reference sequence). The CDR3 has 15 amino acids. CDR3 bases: TGCAGTACTAGTGGTTGGACTAGCGGGGTGTATGAGCAGTTCTTC. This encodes CSTSGWTSGVYEQFF.

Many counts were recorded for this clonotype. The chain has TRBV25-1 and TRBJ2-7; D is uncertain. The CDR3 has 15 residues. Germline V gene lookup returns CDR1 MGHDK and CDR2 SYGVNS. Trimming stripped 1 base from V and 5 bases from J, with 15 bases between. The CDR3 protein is CASSELGVRENEQYF. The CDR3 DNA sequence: TGTGCCAGCAGTGAATTAGGAGTCAGAGAGAACGAGCAGTACTTC.

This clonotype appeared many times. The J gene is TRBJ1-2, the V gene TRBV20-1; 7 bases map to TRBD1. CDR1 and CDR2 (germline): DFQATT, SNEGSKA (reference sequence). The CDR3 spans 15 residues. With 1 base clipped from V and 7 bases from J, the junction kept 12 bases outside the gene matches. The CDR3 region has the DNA TGCAGTGCTAGAGCAATCCAAGGACAGGCAGTTGGCTACACCTTC. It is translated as CSARAIQGQAVGYTF.

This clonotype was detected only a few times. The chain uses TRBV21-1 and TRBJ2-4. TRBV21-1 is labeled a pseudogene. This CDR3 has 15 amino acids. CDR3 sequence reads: CASSKLGSLGNIQYF. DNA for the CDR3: TGTGCCAGCAGCAAACTGGGGTCGTTGGGGAACATTCAGTACTTC.

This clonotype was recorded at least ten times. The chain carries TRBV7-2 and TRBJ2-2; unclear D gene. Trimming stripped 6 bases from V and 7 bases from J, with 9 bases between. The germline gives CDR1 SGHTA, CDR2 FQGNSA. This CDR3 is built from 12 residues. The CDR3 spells CASRTNRGELFF. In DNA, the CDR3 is TGTGCCAGCAGGACAAACCGCGGGGAGCTGTTTTTT.

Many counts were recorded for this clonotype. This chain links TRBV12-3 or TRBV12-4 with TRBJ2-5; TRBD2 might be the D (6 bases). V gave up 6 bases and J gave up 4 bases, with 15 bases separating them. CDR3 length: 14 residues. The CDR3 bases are TGTGCCAGCAGCCCGCGGGGAGTGAGAGAGACCCAGTACTTC. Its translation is CASSPRGVRETQYF.